This T cell receptor (beta chain) was sequenced in a study of shared clonotypes between healthy human individuals (dated by TCRdb to the early 2020s). Notes on the research overall: Three men and two women, aged 18 to 49 years, made up the cohort. To estimate repertoire size and how much clonotypes are shared between individuals, the study performed deep sequencing of blood TCR repertoires from about 5 healthy adults. Between about 0.85 and 10 billion PBMCs per donor were obtained by leukapheresis. For each donor, CD4 naive and CD4 memory were each given three plates, CD8 naive was given two plates, and CD8 memory was given one plate. To increase sequencing depth and limit assay-specific biases, TCR repertoire library preparation and sequencing were carried out by different laboratories using diverse techniques. What the work shows at the level of the full study, not this receptor alone: Compared with non-shared clonotypes, the clonotypes found in all four sorted-subset donors had higher generation probabilities. Because the study included only a small number of donors, the genetic and exposure-history diversity represented was limited. Larger estimated clonotype richness was generally found for naive subsets than for memory subsets. Rarefaction of sorted-subset datasets indicated incomplete sequencing despite the large sequencing depth. Pairwise subsampling indicated that sequencing depth was expected to affect the degree of clonotype sharing among donors. Sampling was restricted to blood, and TCR repertoires in tissue are likely to differ from TCR repertoires in blood. About 4.5% of naive CD4, roughly 3.5% of naive CD8, 2.3% of memory CD4, and 0.35% to 0.5% of memory CD8 clonotypes were shared across a few donors.

With respect to this clone: Its binding antigen is unknown. No clone much larger than this one lies a single base away; base qualities are absent.

For the CD8 naive samples, CD45RO-negative cells were positively selected for CCR7, yielding a CD45RA+CCR7+ population from which TemRA cells were excluded. The donors were healthy, HIV-negative adults who had no recently reported acute infections or vaccinations. Every donor was a Caucasian adult residing in Nashville, Tennessee, USA. Blood was collected by leukapheresis, and PBMCs were isolated by Ficoll-Histopaque density gradient centrifugation and then cryopreserved in liquid nitrogen vapor phase. Analytical flow cytometry was used to check the purity and quantity of each magnetically sorted T cell population. Genomic DNA was isolated from each sorted fraction and quantified by UV absorbance on a Nanodrop 2000c. Using the deep immunoSEQ assay, TCR CDR3 regions were amplified from genomic DNA by multiplex PCR. Extracted genomic DNA from each cell subset was distributed evenly across all wells of several immunoSEQ 96-well plates, and each plate was treated as a replicate. For sorted subsets, roughly 200 ng of genomic DNA, equivalent to 30,000 or so T cell genomes, went into each replicate PCR. Purified libraries were quantified with a Qubit 3.0 fluorometer, sized on a Bioanalyzer 2100, and re-quantified with the KAPA Library Quantification kit. Every immunoSEQ 96-well plate was sequenced on a dedicated single-read 150-cycle Illumina NextSeq 550 flow cell. In the original analysis: Because the immunoSEQ output held only junctional sequences and lacked quality scores, the filtering could not match the filtering applied to full-length reads. Sequences were annotated with PyIR, a Python wrapper for IgBLAST v1.9, and V/J genes and CDR3 were assigned using IMGT germline references. Reads were removed for weak V/J assignments (E-value above 1e-6), missing CDR3, stop codons, out-of-frame junctions, or ambiguous translated residues. V3J clonotypes were defined as sequences sharing the same inferred V gene, J gene, and CDR3 amino acid sequence. Percentage overlap between repertoires was computed as shared unique clonotypes divided by the size of the smaller repertoire. Repertoire richness was assessed with RTK rarefaction, the Chao1 estimator, and Recon v2.1 estimates of unobserved clonotypes. OLGA was used to compute generation probabilities for all TCRbeta clonotypes that the gDNA method yielded from a handful of donors. What TCRdb holds here is the immuneACCESS table cut down to in-frame rearrangements. Part of the clones is not present; checked against another copy, under half of the missing clones reflect an unresolved V gene, and the others are unexplained. That table is the source of V, J and clone size, and D and trimming were worked out from the DNA. The sample yields roughly 810,000 clones; approximately 96% were counted once. Around 0.25% of the sample rests with the top ten.

The CDR3 starts with the cysteine, ends with the phenylalanine, and has 15 residues. The kept DNA is CDR3 alone, 45 bases in frame from the first base. The germline V gene supplies CDR1 SGDLS and CDR2 YYNGEE. V is cut back by 4 bases and J by 4 bases, with 10 bases in the junction unmatched. The chain is assembled from TRBV9 and TRBJ1-2; the junction holds 7 bases that match TRBD1. Sequencing was carried out using naive CD8+ T cells sorted from blood. The cell subset or site label of this sample denotes: CD45RA+CCR7+. The source is a man younger than 40 in good health. The DNA sequence follows: TGTGCCAGCAGCCCCAGTCGACAGGGCATCTATGGCTACACCTTC. Its translation is CASSPSRQGIYGYTF.